A selection of T cell receptor beta chains follows, all from one sample in a study of blood T cells in healthy people across ages. TCRdb processed the 5' RACE reads anew with MiXCR; each CDR3 protein has one entry. The table lists roughly 2 million distinct CDR3 sequences, roughly 50% of them singletons. The sequenced sample was blood. The receptors stem from a woman between 35 and 50 years old in good health. Each CDR3 is given with its conserved first and last residue. Each record gives: D gene, V gene, J gene, clone size, CDR3 DNA, CDR3 protein. D genes are given only for firm matches. Expanded clones are given a class, and other clones once, few, many or no size at all.

d_call: TRBD1
v_call: TRBV27
j_call: TRBJ2-7
clone_size: .
cdr3_nt: TGTGCCAGCACTTCACCCAGGGACAGGCGCGAGCAGTACTTC
cdr3_aa: CASTSPRDRREQYF

d_call: .
v_call: TRBV7-3
j_call: TRBJ1-2
clone_size: .
cdr3_nt: TGTGCCAGCAGCCCACTTCCGGGGGTGGGCGGCTACACCTTC
cdr3_aa: CASSPLPGVGGYTF

d_call: .
v_call: TRBV9
j_call: TRBJ1-2
clone_size: .
cdr3_nt: TGTGCCAGCAGCGCCCTTGGGATGGTTCTCTATGGCTACACCTTC
cdr3_aa: CASSALGMVLYGYTF

d_call: TRBD2
v_call: TRBV5-1
j_call: TRBJ2-5
clone_size: .
cdr3_nt: TGTGCCAGCAGACTAGCGGGAATCCAAGAGACCCAGTACTTC
cdr3_aa: CASRLAGIQETQYF

d_call: TRBD1
v_call: TRBV7-9
j_call: TRBJ1-1
clone_size: few
cdr3_nt: TGTGCCAGCAGCTTAGCCCTTCGGAACATACGGGACAGCTACACTGAAGCTTTCTTT
cdr3_aa: CASSLALRNIRDSYTEAFF

d_call: .
v_call: TRBV15
j_call: TRBJ1-2
clone_size: few
cdr3_nt: TGTGCCACCAGCAGAGTAGACGGCCCCGGCTATGGCTACACCTTC
cdr3_aa: CATSRVDGPGYGYTF

d_call: TRBD1
v_call: TRBV27
j_call: TRBJ1-4
clone_size: .
cdr3_nt: TGTGCCAGCAGTTTATTCGCATCCGGGACAGCTAATGAAAAACTGTTTTTT
cdr3_aa: CASSLFASGTANEKLFF

d_call: .
v_call: TRBV4-2
j_call: TRBJ2-5
clone_size: .
cdr3_nt: TGTGCCAGCAGCCAAGGACTCGGGGTTGAAGAGACCCAGTACTTC
cdr3_aa: CASSQGLGVEETQYF

d_call: TRBD2
v_call: TRBV4-3
j_call: TRBJ2-4
clone_size: .
cdr3_nt: TGCGCCAGCAGCCAAGAGGGACTAGCGGGGGGTACTAGAAACATTCAGTACTTC
cdr3_aa: CASSQEGLAGGTRNIQYF

d_call: TRBD1
v_call: TRBV5-1
j_call: TRBJ2-4
clone_size: few
cdr3_nt: TGCGCCAGCAGCCCCTCCTGGGACAGTAGAAACATTCAGTACTTC
cdr3_aa: CASSPSWDSRNIQYF

d_call: .
v_call: TRBV4-2
j_call: TRBJ2-5
clone_size: .
cdr3_nt: TGTGCCAGCAGCCAAGAGGGCGGAAACCAAGAGACCCAGTACTTC
cdr3_aa: CASSQEGGNQETQYF

d_call: .
v_call: TRBV6-5
j_call: TRBJ2-1
clone_size: .
cdr3_nt: TGTGCCAGCAGTTACGGGAAAAATGAGCAGTTCTTC
cdr3_aa: CASSYGKNEQFF

d_call: TRBD2
v_call: TRBV11-2
j_call: TRBJ2-1
clone_size: .
cdr3_nt: TGTGCCAGCAGCCCACTAGCGGGGTTGGGACGTGAGCAGTTCTTC
cdr3_aa: CASSPLAGLGREQFF

d_call: .
v_call: TRBV3-1
j_call: TRBJ1-5
clone_size: .
cdr3_nt: TGTGCCAGCAGCCAAGGCACAGGATACAATCAGCCCCAGCATTTT
cdr3_aa: CASSQGTGYNQPQHF

d_call: TRBD1
v_call: TRBV6-5
j_call: TRBJ2-3
clone_size: once
cdr3_nt: TGTGCCAGCAGTTACGGTTTTTGGGGACAGGGAGCAGATACGCAGTATTTT
cdr3_aa: CASSYGFWGQGADTQYF

d_call: .
v_call: TRBV4-1
j_call: TRBJ2-2
clone_size: .
cdr3_nt: TGCGCCAGCAGCCAACTCAACCCGATGGGGGACACCGGGGAGCTGTTTTTT
cdr3_aa: CASSQLNPMGDTGELFF

d_call: TRBD1
v_call: TRBV7-9
j_call: TRBJ2-1
clone_size: .
cdr3_nt: TGTGCCAGCAGCGGGAGTGGACAGGGGGCTACCTACAATGAGCAGTTCTTC
cdr3_aa: CASSGSGQGATYNEQFF

d_call: TRBD2
v_call: TRBV7-2
j_call: TRBJ2-1
clone_size: few
cdr3_nt: TGTGCCAGCCACATGGGGGGGTACTCCTACAATGAGCAGTTCTTC
cdr3_aa: CASHMGGYSYNEQFF

d_call: TRBD2
v_call: TRBV20-1
j_call: TRBJ2-3
clone_size: few
cdr3_nt: TGCAGTGCTAGAGACCGAGCGGGGGCCCCCACAGATACGCAGTATTTT
cdr3_aa: CSARDRAGAPTDTQYF

d_call: .
v_call: TRBV2
j_call: TRBJ2-7
clone_size: .
cdr3_nt: TGTGCCAGCAGACCGCATTTACCCCAATCCTACGAGCAGTACTTC
cdr3_aa: CASRPHLPQSYEQYF

d_call: .
v_call: TRBV10-3
j_call: TRBJ2-5
clone_size: .
cdr3_nt: TGTGCCATCAGTGAACGACAGGCAGAGGCCCAGTACTTC
cdr3_aa: CAISERQAEAQYF

d_call: TRBD2
v_call: TRBV13
j_call: TRBJ2-5
clone_size: .
cdr3_nt: TGTGCCAGCAGCAATTACGGCTCCGACGGCCCGGGACTAGCACAAGAGACCCAGTACTTC
cdr3_aa: CASSNYGSDGPGLAQETQYF

d_call: TRBD2
v_call: TRBV29-1
j_call: TRBJ2-3
clone_size: few
cdr3_nt: TGCAGCGTTCCGCGGACTAGCGGGGGGCGCACAGATACGCAGTATTTT
cdr3_aa: CSVPRTSGGRTDTQYF

d_call: TRBD2
v_call: TRBV11-2
j_call: TRBJ2-1
clone_size: .
cdr3_nt: TGTGCCAGCAGTTTAGCGGGGGGGTCGATCTACAATGAGCAGTTCTTC
cdr3_aa: CASSLAGGSIYNEQFF

d_call: .
v_call: TRBV4-3
j_call: TRBJ1-4
clone_size: .
cdr3_nt: TGCGCCAGCAGCCAGTCAAGACTCATAGCGGCTGAAAAACTGTTTTTT
cdr3_aa: CASSQSRLIAAEKLFF

d_call: .
v_call: TRBV7-2
j_call: TRBJ2-1
clone_size: .
cdr3_nt: TGTGCCAGCAGCCAGCCAGGGTCTAGGGGTAATGAGCAGTTCTTC
cdr3_aa: CASSQPGSRGNEQFF